The subject of this entry is one T cell receptor beta chain. The PCR was carried out with 60 Vbeta primers and 13 Jbeta primers. Clones were read by immunoSEQ multiplex PCR, and TCRdb kept only the in-frame ones, dropping some. The profile shows approximately 180,000 clones, around 74% of them singletons. This entry comes from a study of cytomegalovirus exposure and HLA in healthy donors. This CDR3 contains 13 residues. The V gene end was trimmed by 4 bases and the J gene end by 2 bases; junction bases not matched to a gene: 1. CDR1 SGHNT and CDR2 YYREEE come from the germline V gene (reference sequence).

The clonotype comes from a male donor in good health and CMV-seronegative. The rearrangement joins TRBV5-4 to TRBJ1-2, with 8 bases matching TRBD1. The sample was PBMCs. CDR3 protein: CASSRTGNYGYTF. CDR3 DNA sequence: TGTGCCAGCAGCCGGACAGGGAACTATGGCTACACCTTC.